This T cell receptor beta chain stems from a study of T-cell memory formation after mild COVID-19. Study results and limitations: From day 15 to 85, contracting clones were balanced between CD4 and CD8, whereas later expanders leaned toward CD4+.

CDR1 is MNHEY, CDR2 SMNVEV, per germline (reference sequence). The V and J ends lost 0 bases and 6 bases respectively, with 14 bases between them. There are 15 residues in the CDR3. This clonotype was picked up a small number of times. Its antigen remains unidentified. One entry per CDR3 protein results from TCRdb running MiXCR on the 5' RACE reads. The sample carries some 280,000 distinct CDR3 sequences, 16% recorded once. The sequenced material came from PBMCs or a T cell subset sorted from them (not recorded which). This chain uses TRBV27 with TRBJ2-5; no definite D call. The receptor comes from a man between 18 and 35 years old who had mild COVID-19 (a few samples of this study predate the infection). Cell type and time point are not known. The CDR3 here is CASSLSASLDQTQYF. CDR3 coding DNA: TGTGCCAGCAGTTTATCCGCTAGTCTCGATCAGACCCAGTACTTC.